This entry lists 13 T cell receptor beta chains sequenced from one sample in a study of cytomegalovirus exposure and HLA in healthy donors. The PCR used 60 Vbeta and 13 Jbeta primers. TCRdb's table, derived via immunoSEQ multiplex PCR, lists solely in-frame clones and lacks some. The data show fewer than 130,000 clones, 70% seen once. The sample was PBMCs. These receptor sequences come from a man between 35 and 55 years old in good health and CMV-seropositive.

The chain has TRBV19 and TRBJ1-5; unclear D gene. The CDR3 is made up of 15 amino acids. Per germline, CDR1 LNHDA and CDR2 SQIVND (reference sequence). Trimming removed 3 bases at V and 1 base at J, with 10 bases between. The CDR3 nucleotides are TGTGCCAGTAGTATGGCGGGCCGCAGCAATCAGCCCCAGCATTTT. This translates into CASSMAGRSNQPQHF.

The V call is TRBV4-2, the J call TRBJ2-3; D possibly corresponds to TRBD1 (5 bases). In germline, CDR1 is LGHNA, CDR2 YNFKEQ. V gave up 3 bases and J gave up 1 base, with 17 bases separating them. The CDR3 is 17 residues long. The CDR3 DNA is TGTGCCAGCAGCCATTTGGGCAGGCAGGGCGGCACAGATACGCAGTATTTT. Translating gives CASSHLGRQGGTDTQYF.

J is TRBJ1-1 and V is TRBV5-4, with a tentative D call TRBD1 (6 bases). The germline V gene has CDR1 SGHNT and CDR2 YYREEE (reference sequence). The CDR3 is made up of 15 amino acids. V gave up 4 bases and J gave up 7 bases, with 20 bases separating them. CDR3 protein: CASSLLGRGLGEAFF. As DNA, the CDR3 is TGTGCCAGCAGCCTTTTAGGGAGGGGGTTGGGTGAAGCTTTCTTT.

This chain links TRBV5-4 with TRBJ2-5; TRBD1 matches 8 bases. The CDR3 spans 16 residues. J lost 1 base, V lost 3 bases, and 8 bases had no gene match. Germline-derived CDR1 and CDR2 are SGHNT and YYREEE (reference sequence). Here the CDR3 DNA reads TGTGCCAGCAGCTCGAACCGGGACAGGTCCCAAGAGACCCAGTACTTC. This translates into CASSSNRDRSQETQYF.

The rearrangement uses TRBV7-3 and TRBJ2-1, with D unclear. This CDR3 has 14 amino acids. From germline, CDR1 is SGHTA and CDR2 FQGTGA. The V and J ends lost 2 bases and 7 bases respectively, with 12 bases between them. DNA for the CDR3: TGTGCCAGCAGCTTAGATCAGGCATTGAATGAGCAGTTCTTC. Amino acid sequence: CASSLDQALNEQFF.

Only a few counts were recorded for this clone. The chain is built from TRBV30 and TRBJ2-7; a weak D match, TRBD1 (6 bases). Germline V gene data show CDR1 as GTSNPN and CDR2 as SVGIG (reference sequence). Between the trimmed V and J ends, which lost 3 bases and 5 bases, there was a span of 14 bases. CDR3 length: 13 residues. CDR3 DNA: TGTGCCTGGAGCGTCGGACAGACTGACGAGCAGTACTTC. Residues: CAWSVGQTDEQYF.

The V gene is TRBV19, the J gene TRBJ1-1, with 7 bases lining up with TRBD1. Germline lookup yields CDR1 LNHDA and CDR2 SQIVND (reference sequence). The CDR3 contains 15 residues. The V gene end was trimmed by 6 bases and the J gene end by 1 base; junction bases not matched to a gene: 8. CDR3 coding DNA: TGTGCCAGTAGAAATAACAGGGGCGGGAACACTGAAGCTTTCTTT. Amino acids: CASRNNRGGNTEAFF.

V and J are TRBV27 and TRBJ2-1, with D maybe TRBD2 (5 bases). CDR3 length: 13 amino acids. The germline V gene has CDR1 MNHEY and CDR2 SMNVEV (reference sequence). The germline V and J ends were trimmed by 3 bases and 4 bases, with 7 bases remaining between them. CDR3 DNA: TGTGCCAGCAGTTTGGGGAGTTACAATGAGCAGTTCTTC. Translation: CASSLGSYNEQFF.

The J gene is TRBJ2-7, the V gene TRBV6-1; perhaps TRBD1 as D (7 bases). Trimming took off 6 bases at V and 3 bases at J, with 18 bases between the two ends. CDR1 is MNHNS and CDR2 is SASEGT in the germline V gene. This CDR3 has 15 residues. CDR3 region: CASRRGGQVLYEQYV. As DNA, the CDR3 is TGTGCCAGCAGGAGGGGAGGACAGGTCCTCTACGAGCAGTACGTC.

The chain combines TRBV28 with TRBJ2-1; 12 nucleotides align to TRBD2. Germline V gives CDR1 MDHEN, CDR2 SYDVKM. CDR3 length: 15 amino acids. The V and J ends lost 9 bases and 2 bases, in that order; junction bases with no gene match: 5. The CDR3 DNA follows: TGTGCCAGTGGGACTAGCGGGCTCGCCTACAATGAGCAGTTCTTC. Protein: CASGTSGLAYNEQFF. The whole variable domain, remainder taken from reference TRBV28 and TRBJ2-1, is DVKVTQSSRYLVKRTGEKVFLECVQDMDHENMFWYRQDPGLGLRLIYFSYDVKMKEKGDIPEGYSVSREKKERFSLILESASTNQTSMYLCASGTSGLAYNEQFFGPGTRLTVL.

This clone was picked up one time. This chain joins TRBV7-9 and TRBJ2-7, with TRBD1 as a possible D gene (6 bases). The V end lost 10 bases, the J end lost 7 bases, and 14 bases lay between the germline ends. CDR3 length: 11 residues. Germline CDR1 SEHNR, CDR2 FQNEAQ (reference sequence). CDR3 in DNA: TGTGCCACAAGCTGGGGGCTTGAGCAGTACGTC. This translates into CATSWGLEQYV.

This clone was observed a few times. The gene calls are TRBV7-8 and TRBJ2-3, with 9 nucleotides matching TRBD2. This CDR3 has 16 amino acids. The ends lost 1 base at V and 1 base at J; junction bases unmatched: 3. The germline CDR1 and CDR2 sequences are SGHVS and FQNEAQ. The CDR3 nucleotides are TGTGCCAGCAGCTTAGAGGCGGGAGGGGGCACAGATACGCAGTATTTT. Amino acid sequence: CASSLEAGGGTDTQYF.

The chain recombines TRBV7-9 with TRBJ1-1; D remains unclear. Trimming left V 1 base short and J 2 bases short, with 8 bases between. Per the germline V gene, CDR1 is SEHNR and CDR2 is FQNEAQ (reference sequence). The CDR3 is 14 residues long. This CDR3 is CASSLGYVNTEAFF. CDR3 in DNA: TGTGCCAGCAGCTTAGGCTATGTCAACACTGAAGCTTTCTTT.